The clone carrying this T cell receptor (beta chain) appeared a few times. This entry comes from a study of early T cells in non-severe SARS-CoV-2 infection. This CDR3 has 15 residues. Per the germline V gene, CDR1 is SGHNT and CDR2 is YYREEE (reference sequence). Between the trimmed V and J ends, which lost 1 base and 1 base, there was a span of 10 bases. TCRdb re-called the 5' RACE reads with MiXCR, one entry per CDR3 protein. The sample gives around 48,000 distinct CDR3 sequences, about 12% of which show up once; around 9.6% is in the top ten. Sequenced: whole blood. This clonotype was obtained from an adult who was a healthcare worker with PCR-confirmed SARS-CoV-2 infection or an uninfected control (not recorded which). The chain couples TRBV5-4 to TRBJ2-3; D is possibly TRBD2 (6 bases). The CDR3 here is CASSLISGGTDTQYF. Here the CDR3 DNA reads TGTGCCAGCAGCTTGATTAGCGGTGGCACAGATACGCAGTATTTT.